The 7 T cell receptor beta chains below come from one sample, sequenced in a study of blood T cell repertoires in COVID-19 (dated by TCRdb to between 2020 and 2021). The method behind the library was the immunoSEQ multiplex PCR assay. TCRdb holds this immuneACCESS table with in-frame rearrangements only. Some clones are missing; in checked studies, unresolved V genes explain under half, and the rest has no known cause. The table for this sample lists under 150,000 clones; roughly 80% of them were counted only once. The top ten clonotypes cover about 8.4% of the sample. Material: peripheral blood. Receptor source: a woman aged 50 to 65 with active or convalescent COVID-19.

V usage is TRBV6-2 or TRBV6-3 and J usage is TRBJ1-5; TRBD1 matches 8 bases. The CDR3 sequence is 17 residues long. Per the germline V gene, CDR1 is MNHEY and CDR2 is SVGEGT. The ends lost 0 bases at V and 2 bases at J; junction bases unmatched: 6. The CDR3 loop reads CASSYSQGARGNQPQHF. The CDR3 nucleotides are TGTGCCAGCAGTTACTCCCAGGGGGCGCGTGGCAATCAGCCCCAGCATTTT.

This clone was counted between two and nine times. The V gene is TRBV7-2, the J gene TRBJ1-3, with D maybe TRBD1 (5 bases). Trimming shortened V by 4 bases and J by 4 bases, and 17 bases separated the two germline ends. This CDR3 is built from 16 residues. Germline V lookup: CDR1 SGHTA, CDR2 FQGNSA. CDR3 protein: CASSSQGPVGGNTIYF. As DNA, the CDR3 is TGTGCCAGCAGCTCCCAGGGCCCCGTGGGAGGAAACACCATATATTTT.

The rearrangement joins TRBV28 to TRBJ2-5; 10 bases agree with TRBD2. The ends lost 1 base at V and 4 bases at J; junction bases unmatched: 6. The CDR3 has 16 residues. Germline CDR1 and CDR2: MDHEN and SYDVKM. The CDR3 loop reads CASSLLEAGGRETQYF. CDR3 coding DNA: TGTGCCAGCAGTTTATTGGAAGCGGGGGGGAGAGAGACCCAGTACTTC.

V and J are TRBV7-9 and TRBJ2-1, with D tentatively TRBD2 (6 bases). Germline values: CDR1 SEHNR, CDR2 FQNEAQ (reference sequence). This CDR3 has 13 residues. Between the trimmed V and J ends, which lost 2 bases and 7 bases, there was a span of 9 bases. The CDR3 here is CASSLYGGNEQFF. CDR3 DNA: TGTGCCAGCAGCTTATACGGGGGAAATGAGCAGTTCTTC.

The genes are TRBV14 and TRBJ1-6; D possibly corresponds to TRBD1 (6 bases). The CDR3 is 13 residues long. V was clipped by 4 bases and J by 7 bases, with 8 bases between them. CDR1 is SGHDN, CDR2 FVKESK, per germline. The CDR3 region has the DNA TGTGCCAGCAGCCGGACAGAAAATTCACCCCTCCACTTT. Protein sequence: CASSRTENSPLHF.

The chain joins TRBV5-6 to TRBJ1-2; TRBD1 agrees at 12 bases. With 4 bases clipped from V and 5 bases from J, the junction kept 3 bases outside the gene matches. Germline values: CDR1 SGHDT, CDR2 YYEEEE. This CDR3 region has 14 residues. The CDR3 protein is CASSKGQGAYGYTF. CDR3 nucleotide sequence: TGTGCCAGCAGCAAGGGACAGGGGGCATATGGCTACACCTTC.

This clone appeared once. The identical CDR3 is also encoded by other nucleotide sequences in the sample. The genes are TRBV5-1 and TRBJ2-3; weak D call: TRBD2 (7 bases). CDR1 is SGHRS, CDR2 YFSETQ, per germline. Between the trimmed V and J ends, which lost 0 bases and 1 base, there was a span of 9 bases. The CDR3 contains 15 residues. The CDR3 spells CASSLDGGRTDTQYF. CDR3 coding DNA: TGCGCCAGCAGCTTGGACGGGGGGCGCACAGATACGCAGTATTTT.